The 26 T cell receptor beta chains reported below all come from one sample, sequenced in a study of blood T cell repertoires in COVID-19. Method: immunoSEQ multiplex PCR; TCRdb's copy keeps in-frame clones and lacks some. This table holds 400,000 or so clones, approximately 91% found once. Material: peripheral blood. The receptors were gathered from a woman in her 40s with COVID-19, enrolled during active disease.

J is TRBJ2-7 and V is TRBV5-5; D possibly corresponds to TRBD2 (5 bases). V lost 4 bases, J lost 6 bases, and 23 bases lay in between. The CDR3 extends over 16 amino acids. Germline values: CDR1 SGHKS, CDR2 YYEKEE (reference sequence). The DNA for the CDR3 is TGTGCCAGCAGCCTCACCAGTCGGACCCCAAGCGGCGAGCAGTACTTC. Translated: CASSLTSRTPSGEQYF.

This chain connects TRBV11-2 to TRBJ1-4, with D perhaps TRBD1 (5 bases). The CDR3 length is 14 residues. The germline gives CDR1 SGHAT, CDR2 FQNNGV. Trimming removed 5 bases from V and 5 bases from J, with 12 bases in between. DNA of the CDR3: TGTGCCAGCAGCCAGATCAGGGAAAATGAAAAACTGTTTTTT. Translation: CASSQIRENEKLFF.

The chain joins TRBV6-2 or TRBV6-3 to TRBJ1-2, with D perhaps TRBD1 (5 bases). Trimming took 5 bases from V and 2 from J, leaving 18 bases between them. The CDR3 loop spans 16 amino acids. Germline V gene data show CDR1 as MNHEY and CDR2 as SVGEGT. The CDR3 DNA is TGTGCCAGCAGTATCAGGGCACGTACGGTGAACTATGGCTACACCTTC. As protein: CASSIRARTVNYGYTF.

The rearrangement links TRBV7-9 to TRBJ1-4; TRBD1 matches at 8 bases. The germline CDR1 and CDR2 sequences are SEHNR and FQNEAQ (reference sequence). The J segment lost 7 bases and the V segment lost 5 bases, leaving 6 bases of the junction unmatched. This CDR3 contains 14 residues. The CDR3: CASSQGQASEKLFF. DNA for the CDR3: TGTGCCAGCAGCCAGGGACAGGCGAGTGAAAAACTGTTTTTT.

In DNA, the CDR3 is TGTGCCAGCAGCCCACTAGGCGGGAGAGGCTACACCTTC. Translating it yields CASSPLGGRGYTF. J is TRBJ1-2 and V is TRBV7-9, with D hard to call. Germline V gene lookup returns CDR1 SEHNR and CDR2 FQNEAQ (reference sequence). The CDR3 sequence is 13 residues long. V shed 5 bases and J shed 8 bases, with 15 bases lying between them. Variable domain in full (rest from reference TRBV7-9 and TRBJ1-2): DTGVSQNPRHKITKRGQNVTFRCDPISEHNRLYWYRQTLGQGPEFLTYFQNEAQLEKSRLLSDRFSAERPKGSFSTLEIQRTEQGDSAMYLCASSPLGGRGYTFGSGTRLTVV.

The chain couples TRBV27 to TRBJ2-7; 8 positions agree with TRBD2. CDR3 size: 14 residues. The germline CDR1 and CDR2 sequences are MNHEY and SMNVEV (reference sequence). With V trimmed by 3 bases and J by 7 bases, 8 bases remained unmatched. The CDR3 loop reads CASSFFAGGGEQYF. CDR3 DNA: TGTGCCAGCAGTTTCTTCGCGGGAGGAGGGGAGCAGTACTTC.

The chain employs TRBV5-1 and TRBJ1-3, with D possibly being TRBD1 (5 bases). The CDR3 is made up of 21 amino acids. CDR1 and CDR2 (germline): SGHRS, YFSETQ. Between the trimmed V and J ends, which lost 0 bases and 7 bases, there was a span of 32 bases. CDR3 coding DNA: TGCGCCAGCAGCTTGGACCCGGACGGTGGACAAGGGGCCCTGGGTGGGAACACCATATATTTT. This gives the protein CASSLDPDGGQGALGGNTIYF.

This clone was recorded only once. The same CDR3 can be traced to other DNA sequences in this sample. The chain recombines TRBV5-1 with TRBJ2-7, with a weak D call TRBD2 (5 bases). This CDR3 contains 14 residues. The ends were cut back, 4 bases at V and 0 bases at J, with 11 bases in the middle. The germline V gene has CDR1 SGHRS and CDR2 YFSETQ. The CDR3 sequence is CASSLGAGSYEQYF. The DNA for the CDR3 is TGCGCCAGCAGCCTGGGAGCAGGCTCCTACGAGCAGTACTTC.

The chain joins TRBV7-9 to TRBJ1-5, with D perhaps matching TRBD1 (5 bases). Per the germline V gene, CDR1 is SEHNR and CDR2 is FQNEAQ (reference sequence). The CDR3 loop spans 17 amino acids. The V gene lost 2 bases and the J gene lost 4 bases, with 18 bases spanning the gap. In DNA form, the CDR3 reads TGTGCCAGCAGCTTACATTCGGTAGGGGCGCTAAATCAGCCCCAGCATTTT. Residues: CASSLHSVGALNQPQHF.

J is TRBJ1-3 and V is TRBV7-2, with 7 bases identical to TRBD1. CDR3 size: 15 residues. Trimming at V came to 4 bases and at J to 4 bases, leaving 7 bases not matched to a gene. From germline, CDR1 is SGHTA and CDR2 FQGNSA. This CDR3 is CASSSRTGEGNTIYF. The CDR3 DNA is TGTGCCAGCAGCTCACGCACAGGGGAGGGAAACACCATATATTTT.

The rearrangement links TRBV20-1 to TRBJ1-2; TRBD1 aligns across 9 bases. The CDR3 is 16 amino acids. CDR1 and CDR2 (germline): DFQATT, SNEGSKA (reference sequence). Trimming removed 3 bases from V and 4 bases from J; junction bases left unmatched: 12. CDR3 in amino acids: CSASPAGTGFSYGYTF. The CDR3 nucleotides are TGCAGTGCTAGTCCGGCCGGGACAGGGTTTAGCTATGGCTACACCTTC.

The chain recombines TRBV28 with TRBJ1-5; D may be TRBD1 (6 bases). Trimming cost V 3 bases and J 0 bases, with 15 bases left between them. CDR1 and CDR2 from the germline V gene are MDHEN and SYDVKM. The CDR3 spans 17 residues. The CDR3 nucleotides are TGTGCCAGCAGTTTTTGGGCCAGGGGTTTTAGCAATCAGCCCCAGCATTTT. Translated: CASSFWARGFSNQPQHF.

The chain uses TRBV3-1 (or the pseudogene TRBV3-2) and TRBJ2-7, with 10 bases aligning to TRBD1. CDR1 is LGHDT and CDR2 is YNNKEL in the germline V gene (reference sequence). The CDR3 spans 14 residues. The ends lost 3 bases at V and 4 bases at J; junction bases unmatched: 3. Here the CDR3 reads CASSQGDRGYEQYF. The CDR3 coding sequence is TGTGCCAGCAGCCAGGGGGACAGGGGATACGAGCAGTACTTC.

The rearrangement uses TRBV15 and TRBJ2-1, with D tentatively TRBD1 (6 bases). Looked up from germline, CDR1 is LNHNV and CDR2 is YYDKDF (reference sequence). The CDR3 length is 17 residues. V gave up 1 base and J gave up 6 bases, with 19 bases separating them. The CDR3 DNA sequence: TGTGCCACCAGCAGAGTCCGGGACACCAAAGGGTTCAATGAGCAGTTCTTC. Its protein product is CATSRVRDTKGFNEQFF.

This clone was recorded only once. The chain is built from TRBV7-3 and TRBJ1-2, with a weak D call TRBD1 (5 bases). Germline-derived CDR1 and CDR2 are SGHTA and FQGTGA. V lost 4 bases to trimming and J lost 4 bases, with 25 bases between them. The CDR3 is 18 amino acids. The CDR3 protein is CASSSRLGTTMGRYGYTF. The DNA of the CDR3 is TGTGCCAGCAGCTCACGATTGGGCACTACCATGGGGCGCTATGGCTACACCTTC.

This clone has more than one count but fewer than ten. This chain links TRBV27 with TRBJ2-7, with 7 bases that match TRBD2. This CDR3 region has 13 residues. Germline V CDR1 and CDR2: MNHEY, SMNVEV (reference sequence). The ends lost 3 bases at V and 6 bases at J; junction bases unmatched: 5. The CDR3 DNA sequence: TGTGCCAGCAGTTTTTCGGGAGGCTCCGAGCAGTACTTC. This translates into CASSFSGGSEQYF.

V usage is TRBV15 and J usage is TRBJ1-5; 7 bases are shared with TRBD1. This CDR3 is 15 amino acids long. CDR1 is LNHNV, CDR2 YYDKDF, per germline (reference sequence). The V gene end was trimmed by 0 bases and the J gene end by 6 bases; junction bases not matched to a gene: 5. CDR3 sequence: CATSRDSSGGQPQHF. The CDR3 DNA reads TGTGCCACCAGCAGAGATAGTTCAGGGGGTCAGCCCCAGCATTTT. The whole variable domain, remainder taken from reference TRBV15 and TRBJ1-5, is DAMVIQNPRYQVTQFGKPVTLSCSQTLNHNVMYWYQQKSSQAPKLLFHYYDKDFNNEADTPDNFQSRRPNTSFCFLDIRSPGLGDTAMYLCATSRDSSGGQPQHFGDGTRLSIL.

The genes are TRBV6-5 and TRBJ1-4; D is perhaps TRBD1 (6 bases). The CDR3 is made up of 14 amino acids. V was pared by 4 bases and J by 7 bases, with 13 bases between. Germline values: CDR1 MNHEY, CDR2 SVGAGI. CDR3 coding DNA: TGTGCCAGCAGTTCTAACAGGGCCTTTGAAAAACTGTTTTTT. Translating gives CASSSNRAFEKLFF.

The gene calls are TRBV4-2 and TRBJ1-1; no clear D gene. V lost 0 bases to trimming and J lost 8 bases, with 10 bases between them. Germline values: CDR1 LGHNA, CDR2 YNFKEQ. The CDR3 is 13 residues long. CDR3 protein: CASSQDWAREAFF. The CDR3 DNA follows: TGTGCCAGCAGCCAAGATTGGGCCAGGGAAGCTTTCTTT.

The V call is TRBV4-1, the J call TRBJ2-1, with 9 bases lining up with TRBD2. There are 17 residues in the CDR3. The germline CDR1 and CDR2 sequences are MGHRA and YSYEKL. With V trimmed by 1 base and J by 2 bases, 6 bases remained unmatched. CDR3 sequence reads: CASSQVQTSGPYNEQFF. CDR3 nucleotides: TGCGCCAGCAGCCAAGTCCAGACTAGCGGACCCTACAATGAGCAGTTCTTC.

The chain recombines TRBV28 with TRBJ2-7; D gene uncertain. The CDR3 consists of 12 residues. The V and J ends lost 7 bases and 4 bases respectively, with 11 bases between them. The germline V gene has CDR1 MDHEN and CDR2 SYDVKM. CDR3 protein: CASTLQDYEQYF. CDR3 bases: TGTGCCAGCACCTTACAAGATTACGAGCAGTACTTC.

The chain joins TRBV15 to TRBJ2-1; D might be TRBD1 (6 bases). V was clipped by 10 bases and J by 4 bases, with 14 bases between them. Germline CDR1 reads LNHNV; CDR2 reads YYDKDF (reference sequence). The CDR3 runs to 13 residues. DNA of the CDR3: TGTGCCAGCCAGGGGCGTTCTTACAATGAGCAGTTCTTC. Protein: CASQGRSYNEQFF. Together with reference TRBV15 and TRBJ2-1, the CDR3 gives the full variable domain: DAMVIQNPRYQVTQFGKPVTLSCSQTLNHNVMYWYQQKSSQAPKLLFHYYDKDFNNEADTPDNFQSRRPNTSFCFLDIRSPGLGDTAMYLCASQGRSYNEQFFGPGTRLTVL.

The genes are TRBV28 and TRBJ1-2; perhaps TRBD1 as D (6 bases). CDR3 length: 14 amino acids. V lost 6 bases, J lost 4 bases, and 15 bases lay in between. In germline, CDR1 is MDHEN, CDR2 SYDVKM. CDR3 residues: CASRDDRSSYGYTF. The CDR3 nucleotides read TGTGCCAGCAGGGACGACAGGAGCTCCTATGGCTACACCTTC.

V gene TRBV7-2 combines with J gene TRBJ1-2; a weak D match, TRBD1 (5 bases). The CDR3 has 14 amino acids. Germline lookup yields CDR1 SGHTA and CDR2 FQGNSA. Trimming shortened V by 5 bases and J by 4 bases, and 14 bases separated the two germline ends. The CDR3 nucleotides read TGTGCCAGCAGCCCCCAGACAGCGACCTATGGCTACACCTTC. Amino acids: CASSPQTATYGYTF.

About this clone itself: Within the sample, other DNA sequences also encode this same CDR3. This chain connects TRBV14 to TRBJ1-1; D is uncertain. Per germline, CDR1 SGHDN and CDR2 FVKESK. This CDR3 has 14 amino acids. V lost 1 base, J lost 1 base, and 7 bases lay in between. This chain's CDR3 is CASSQVRGNTEAFF. The CDR3 DNA is TGTGCCAGCAGCCAAGTGCGAGGGAACACTGAAGCTTTCTTT. The full variable domain, rest sourced from reference TRBV14 and TRBJ1-1, is EAGVTQFPSHSVIEKGQTVTLRCDPISGHDNLYWYRRVMGKEIKFLLHFVKESKQDESGMPNNRFLAERTGGTYSTLKVQPAELEDSGVYFCASSQVRGNTEAFFGQGTRLTVV.

V and J are TRBV6-2 or TRBV6-3 and TRBJ1-1; D unresolved. The germline gives CDR1 MNHEY, CDR2 SVGEGT. This CDR3 is built from 13 residues. Between the trimmed V and J ends, which lost 6 bases and 0 bases, there was a span of 8 bases. CDR3 protein: CASSPTLNTEAFF. The DNA of the CDR3 is TGTGCCAGCAGCCCCACACTGAACACTGAAGCTTTCTTT.